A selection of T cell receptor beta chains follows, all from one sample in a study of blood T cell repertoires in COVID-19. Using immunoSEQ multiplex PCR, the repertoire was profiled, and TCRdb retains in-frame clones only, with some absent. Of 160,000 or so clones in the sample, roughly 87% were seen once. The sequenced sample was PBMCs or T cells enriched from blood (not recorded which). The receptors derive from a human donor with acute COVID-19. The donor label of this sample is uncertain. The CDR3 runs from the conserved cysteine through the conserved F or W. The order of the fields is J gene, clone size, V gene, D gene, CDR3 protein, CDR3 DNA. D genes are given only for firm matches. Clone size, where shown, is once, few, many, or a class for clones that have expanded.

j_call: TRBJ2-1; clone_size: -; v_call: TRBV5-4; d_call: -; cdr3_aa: CASSLADPGFPHEQFF; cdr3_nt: TGTGCCAGCAGCTTGGCCGATCCGGGGTTCCCCCATGAGCAGTTCTTC
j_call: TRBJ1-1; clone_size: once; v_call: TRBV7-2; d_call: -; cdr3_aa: CASSLERDTEAFF; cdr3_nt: TGTGCCAGCAGCTTAGAACGGGACACTGAAGCTTTCTTT
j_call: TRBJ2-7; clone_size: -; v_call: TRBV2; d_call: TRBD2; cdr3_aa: CASSEGRGAYEQYF; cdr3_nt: TGTGCCAGCAGTGAAGGACGGGGGGCCTACGAGCAGTACTTC
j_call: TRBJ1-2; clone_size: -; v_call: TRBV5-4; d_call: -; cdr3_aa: CASRDMMNGGYGYTF; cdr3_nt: TGTGCCAGCAGGGATATGATGAACGGGGGCTATGGCTACACCTTC
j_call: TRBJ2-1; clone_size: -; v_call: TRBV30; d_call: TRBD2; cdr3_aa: CAWSVPGGPRNEQFF; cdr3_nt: TGTGCCTGGAGTGTGCCGGGGGGGCCAAGAAATGAGCAGTTCTTC
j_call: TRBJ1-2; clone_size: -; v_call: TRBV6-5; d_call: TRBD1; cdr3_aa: CASRQGIRYGYTF; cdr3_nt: TGTGCCAGTCGACAGGGGATTCGCTATGGCTACACCTTC
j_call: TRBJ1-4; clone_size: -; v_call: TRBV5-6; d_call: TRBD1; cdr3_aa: CASSWGTANEKLFF; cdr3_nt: TGTGCCAGCAGCTGGGGGACAGCTAATGAAAAACTGTTTTTT
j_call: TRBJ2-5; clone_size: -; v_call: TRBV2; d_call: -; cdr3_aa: CASSEQGGQETQYF; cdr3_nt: TGTGCCAGCAGTGAACAGGGGGGCCAAGAGACCCAGTACTTC
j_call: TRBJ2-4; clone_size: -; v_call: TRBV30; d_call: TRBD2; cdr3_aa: CAWSVDLAGATHNF; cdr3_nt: TGTGCCTGGAGTGTCGATCTAGCGGGGGCCACCCATAACTTC
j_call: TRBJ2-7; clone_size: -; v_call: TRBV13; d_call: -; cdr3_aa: CASSPDGLYEQYF; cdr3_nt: TGTGCCAGCAGCCCTGACGGACTCTACGAGCAGTACTTC
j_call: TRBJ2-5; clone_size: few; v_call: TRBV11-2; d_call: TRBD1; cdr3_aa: CASSPGQQETQYF; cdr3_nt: TGTGCCAGCAGCCCGGGACAGCAAGAGACCCAGTACTTC
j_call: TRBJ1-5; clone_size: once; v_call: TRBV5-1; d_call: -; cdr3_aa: CASSLDRDLGQPQHF; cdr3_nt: TGCGCCAGCAGCTTGGACAGGGATTTGGGTCAGCCCCAGCATTTT
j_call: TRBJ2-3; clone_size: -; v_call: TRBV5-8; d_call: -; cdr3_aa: CASSFIDTQYF; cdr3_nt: TGTGCCAGCAGCTTTATTGATACGCAGTATTTT
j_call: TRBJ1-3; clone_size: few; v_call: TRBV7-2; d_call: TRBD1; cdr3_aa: CASSSGQGNTIYF; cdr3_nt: TGTGCCAGCAGCTCGGGACAGGGAAACACCATATATTTT
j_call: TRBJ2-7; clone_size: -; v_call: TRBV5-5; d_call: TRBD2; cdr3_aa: CASSPAGGFSYEQYF; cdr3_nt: TGTGCCAGCAGCCCGGCGGGGGGCTTCTCCTACGAGCAGTACTTC
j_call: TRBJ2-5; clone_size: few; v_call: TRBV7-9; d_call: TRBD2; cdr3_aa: CASSLTRGGAGKTQYF; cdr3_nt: TGTGCCAGCAGCTTGACTCGCGGGGGGGCCGGGAAGACCCAGTACTTC
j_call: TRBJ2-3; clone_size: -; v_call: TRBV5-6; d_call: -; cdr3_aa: CASSPGSADTQYF; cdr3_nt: TGTGCCAGCAGCCCGGGTTCGGCAGATACGCAGTATTTT
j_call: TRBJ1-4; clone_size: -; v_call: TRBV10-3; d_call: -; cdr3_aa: CAISRQSNEKLFF; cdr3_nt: TGTGCCATCAGTCGACAGTCAAATGAAAAACTGTTTTTT
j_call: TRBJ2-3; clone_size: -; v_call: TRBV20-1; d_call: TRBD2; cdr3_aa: CSASYWRGGVDTQYF; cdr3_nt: TGCAGTGCTAGTTACTGGCGGGGGGGTGTAGATACGCAGTATTTT
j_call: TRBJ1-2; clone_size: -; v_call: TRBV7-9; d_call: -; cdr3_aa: CASSPGRVIEGYTF; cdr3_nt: TGTGCCAGCAGCCCCGGGCGGGTGATAGAGGGCTACACCTTC
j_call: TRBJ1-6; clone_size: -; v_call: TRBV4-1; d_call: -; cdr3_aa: CASSQLNNSPLHF; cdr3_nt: TGCGCCAGCAGCCAGCTAAATAATTCACCCCTCCACTTT
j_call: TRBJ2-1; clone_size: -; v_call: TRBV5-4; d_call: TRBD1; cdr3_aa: CASSLTGGKVNEQFF; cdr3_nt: TGTGCCAGCAGCTTAACAGGGGGCAAGGTGAATGAGCAGTTCTTC
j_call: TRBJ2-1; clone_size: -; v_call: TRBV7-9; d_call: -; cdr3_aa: CASSFTRGEQFF; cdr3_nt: TGTGCCAGCAGCTTCACCCGGGGAGAGCAGTTCTTC
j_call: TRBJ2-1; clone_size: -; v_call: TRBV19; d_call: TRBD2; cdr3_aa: CASSNPGLAGGPGSYNEQFF; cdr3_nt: TGTGCCAGTAGCAACCCGGGACTAGCGGGGGGGCCGGGCTCCTACAATGAGCAGTTCTTC
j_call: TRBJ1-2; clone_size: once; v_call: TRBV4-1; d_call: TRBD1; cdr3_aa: CASSQPTTGAIYGYTF; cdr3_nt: TGCGCCAGCAGCCAACCGACGACAGGGGCTATATATGGCTACACCTTC
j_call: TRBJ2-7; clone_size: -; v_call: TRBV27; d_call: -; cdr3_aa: CASSLSISAEQYF; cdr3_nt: TGTGCCAGCAGTTTATCGATAAGCGCCGAGCAGTACTTC
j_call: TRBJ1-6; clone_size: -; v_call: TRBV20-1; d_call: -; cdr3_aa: CSASAAGGQTPNSPLHF; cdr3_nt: TGCAGTGCTAGTGCCGCGGGGGGGCAGACACCAAATTCACCCCTCCACTTT
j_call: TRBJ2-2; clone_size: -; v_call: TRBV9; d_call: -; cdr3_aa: CASSVPPSGNTGELFF; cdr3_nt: TGTGCCAGCAGCGTTCCCCCCAGTGGGAACACCGGGGAGCTGTTTTTT
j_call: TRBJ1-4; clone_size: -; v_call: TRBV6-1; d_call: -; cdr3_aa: CASSEEGARKLFF; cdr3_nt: TGTGCCAGCAGTGAAGAAGGGGCAAGGAAACTGTTTTTT
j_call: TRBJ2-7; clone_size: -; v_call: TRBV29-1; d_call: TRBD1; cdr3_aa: CSVEDRTGSDEQYF; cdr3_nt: TGCAGCGTTGAAGACCGGACAGGGAGCGACGAGCAGTACTTC
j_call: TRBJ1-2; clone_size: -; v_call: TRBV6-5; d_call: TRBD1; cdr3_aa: CASSRQGAWYGYTF; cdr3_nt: TGTGCCAGCAGCCGACAGGGGGCTTGGTATGGCTACACCTTC
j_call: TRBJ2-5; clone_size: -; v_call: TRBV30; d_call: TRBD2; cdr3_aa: CAWSEGGGFETQYF; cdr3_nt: TGTGCCTGGAGTGAAGGCGGGGGATTCGAGACCCAGTACTTC
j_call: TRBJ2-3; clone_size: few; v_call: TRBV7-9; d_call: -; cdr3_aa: CASRSQEATQYF; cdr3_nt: TGTGCCAGCCGAAGCCAAGAGGCTACGCAGTATTTT
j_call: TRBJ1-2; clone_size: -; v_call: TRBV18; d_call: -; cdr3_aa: CASSPLSGQLNYGYTF; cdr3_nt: TGTGCCAGCTCACCACTGTCGGGACAACTTAACTATGGCTACACCTTC
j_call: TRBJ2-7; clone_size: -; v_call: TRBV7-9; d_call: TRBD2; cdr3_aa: CASSLWGGKYEQYF; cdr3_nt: TGTGCCAGCAGCTTGTGGGGGGGGAAGTACGAGCAGTACTTC
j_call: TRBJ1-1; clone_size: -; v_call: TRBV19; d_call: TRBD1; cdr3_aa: CASSTLQQGLGEAFF; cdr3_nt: TGTGCCAGTAGTACACTACAACAGGGGTTAGGTGAAGCTTTCTTT
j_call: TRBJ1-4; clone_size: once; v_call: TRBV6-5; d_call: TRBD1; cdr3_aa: CASLRDRAGEKLFF; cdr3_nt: TGTGCCAGCCTTCGCGACAGGGCAGGTGAAAAACTGTTTTTT
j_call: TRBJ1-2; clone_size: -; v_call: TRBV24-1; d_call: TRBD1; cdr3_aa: CATEFQGAHYGYTF; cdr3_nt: TGTGCCACGGAATTTCAGGGGGCCCACTATGGCTACACCTTC
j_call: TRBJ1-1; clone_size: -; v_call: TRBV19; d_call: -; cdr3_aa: CASRLVGDTEAFF; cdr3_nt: TGTGCCAGTAGGCTGGTGGGAGACACTGAAGCTTTCTTT
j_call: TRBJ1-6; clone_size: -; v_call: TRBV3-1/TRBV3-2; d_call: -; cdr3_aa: CASSFGHDYNSPLHF; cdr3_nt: TGTGCCAGCAGCTTCGGACACGACTATAATTCACCCCTCCACTTT
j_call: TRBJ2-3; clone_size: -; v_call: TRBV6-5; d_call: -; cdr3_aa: CASLGGTQDTQYF; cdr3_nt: TGTGCCAGTCTAGGGGGAACCCAAGATACGCAGTATTTT
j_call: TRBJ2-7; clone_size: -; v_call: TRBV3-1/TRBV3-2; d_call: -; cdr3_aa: CASSRHGEQYF; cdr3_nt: TGTGCCAGCAGCCGCCACGGCGAGCAGTACTTC
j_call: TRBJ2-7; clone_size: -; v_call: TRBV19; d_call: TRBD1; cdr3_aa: CASSIFKGTGYEQYF; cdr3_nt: TGTGCCAGTAGTATCTTTAAGGGGACAGGCTACGAGCAGTACTTC
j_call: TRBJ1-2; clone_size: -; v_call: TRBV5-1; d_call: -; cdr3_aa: CASSLGTDLYGYTF; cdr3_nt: TGCGCCAGCAGCTTGGGGACAGACCTCTATGGCTACACCTTC
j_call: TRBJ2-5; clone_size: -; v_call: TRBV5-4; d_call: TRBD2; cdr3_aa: CASSLASGGSHQETQYF; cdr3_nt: TGTGCCAGCAGCTTGGCTAGCGGGGGGTCGCATCAAGAGACCCAGTACTTC
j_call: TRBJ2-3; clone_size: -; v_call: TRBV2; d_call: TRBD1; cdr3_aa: CASSPTRTGPDTQYF; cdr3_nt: TGTGCCAGCAGCCCCACTCGGACAGGGCCAGATACGCAGTATTTT
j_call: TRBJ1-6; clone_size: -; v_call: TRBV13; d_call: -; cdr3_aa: CASSSWGGNSPLHF; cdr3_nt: TGTGCCAGCAGTTCCTGGGGAGGTAATTCACCCCTCCACTTT
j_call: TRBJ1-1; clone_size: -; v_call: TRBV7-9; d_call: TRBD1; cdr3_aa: CASSLAGTGDTEAFF; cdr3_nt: TGTGCCAGCAGCTTAGCCGGGACAGGGGACACTGAAGCTTTCTTT
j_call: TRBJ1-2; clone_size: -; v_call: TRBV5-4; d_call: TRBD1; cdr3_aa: CASSRTGEFYGYTF; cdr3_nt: TGTGCCAGCAGTCGGACAGGGGAGTTCTATGGCTACACCTTC
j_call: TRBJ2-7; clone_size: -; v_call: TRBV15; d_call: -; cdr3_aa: CATSRDSEQYF; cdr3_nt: TGTGCCACCAGCAGAGACAGCGAGCAGTACTTC
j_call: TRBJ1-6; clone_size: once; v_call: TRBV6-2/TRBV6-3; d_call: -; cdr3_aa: CASSTHGQGTDHF; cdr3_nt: TGTGCCAGCAGTACCCACGGTCAAGGGACTGACCACTTT